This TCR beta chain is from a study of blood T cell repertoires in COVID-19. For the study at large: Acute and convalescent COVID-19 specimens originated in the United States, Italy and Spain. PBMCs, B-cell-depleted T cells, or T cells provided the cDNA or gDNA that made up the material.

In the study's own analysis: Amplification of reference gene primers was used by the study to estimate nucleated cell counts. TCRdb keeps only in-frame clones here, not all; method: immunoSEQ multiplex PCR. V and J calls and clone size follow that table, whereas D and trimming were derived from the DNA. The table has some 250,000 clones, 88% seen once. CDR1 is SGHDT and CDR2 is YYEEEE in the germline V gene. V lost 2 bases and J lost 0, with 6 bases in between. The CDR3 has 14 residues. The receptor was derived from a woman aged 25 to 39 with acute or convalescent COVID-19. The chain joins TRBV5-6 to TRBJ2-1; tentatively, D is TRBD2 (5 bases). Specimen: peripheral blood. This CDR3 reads CASSLGSSYNEQFF. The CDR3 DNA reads TGTGCCAGCAGCTTAGGGAGCTCCTACAATGAGCAGTTCTTC.